The 26 T cell receptor beta chains below all came from one sample that was sequenced in a study of T cells in Graves' hyperthyroidism and ophthalmopathy. Authors of the study amplified TCR beta CDR3 regions from RNA transcripts. The primer set for the first-round RT-PCR of the TCR CDR3 was HTBI. Using its own MiXCR run on the multiplex PCR reads, TCRdb lists one record per CDR3 protein. Here the sample spans roughly 98,000 distinct CDR3 sequences, around 42% being singletons. Material for sequencing was peripheral blood or thyroid tissue (not recorded which). Every receptor here comes from a woman in her twenties or thirties with Graves' hyperthyroidism.

This clonotype has ten or more counts. The gene calls are TRBV29-1 and TRBJ1-1; D gene unclear. There are 12 residues in the CDR3. The germline V gene encodes CDR1 SQVTM and CDR2 ANQGSEA. The V end was cut by 7 bases, the J end by 5 bases, with 14 bases between. CDR3 sequence: CSAVTGGTEAFF. The CDR3 DNA reads as TGCAGCGCCGTTACGGGCGGAACTGAAGCTTTCTTT.

This clonotype was picked up many times. The chain joins TRBV6-5 to TRBJ1-1, with TRBD1 as a possible D gene (6 bases). The V gene's germline CDR1 is MNHEY and CDR2 SVGAGI. Trimming pared 8 bases from V and 1 base from J, leaving 11 bases between. The CDR3 extends over 13 amino acids. DNA for the CDR3: TGTGCCAGCGGGACACAGAGGAACACTGAAGCTTTCTTT. It encodes CASGTQRNTEAFF.

This clonotype was recorded at least ten times. This chain joins TRBV7-2 and TRBJ2-6; D ambiguous. Per the germline V gene, CDR1 is SGHTA and CDR2 is FQGNSA. The CDR3 length is 15 residues. Trimming pared 1 base from V and 4 bases from J, leaving 8 bases between. This CDR3 reads CASSLVVGGANVLTF. Here the CDR3 DNA reads TGTGCCAGCAGCTTAGTAGTGGGAGGGGCCAACGTCCTGACTTTC.

Notes on this clonotype: This sequence may be a read error, since a much larger clone differs from it by one base. V usage is TRBV19 and J usage is TRBJ1-1; 8 nucleotides align to TRBD1. The germline CDR1 and CDR2 sequences are LNHDA and SQIVND (reference sequence). V gave up 6 bases and J gave up 4 bases; unmatched junction bases: 7. This CDR3 region has 14 residues. The CDR3 loop reads CASSPQGVITEAFF. Here the CDR3 DNA reads TGTGCCAGTAGCCCACAGGGGGTAATCACTGAAGCTTTCTTT.

This sequence joins TRBV5-4 and TRBJ2-3, with D uncertain. The V end was cut by 4 bases, the J end by 6 bases, with 15 bases between. The CDR3 totals 14 residues. From germline, CDR1 is SGHNT and CDR2 YYREEE (reference sequence). For the CDR3, the DNA is TGTGCCAGCAGCCAAGGGTTGGGTGTGGATACGCAGTATTTT. As protein: CASSQGLGVDTQYF.

The sample holds a few counts of this clonotype. The conserved closing phenylalanine or tryptophan is absent in this CDR3, likely reflecting a read error. The chain is built from TRBV7-6 and TRBJ1-1, with D maybe TRBD1 (5 bases). This CDR3 region has 12 residues. Germline V gives CDR1 SGHVS, CDR2 FNYEAQ. V was pared by 4 bases and J by 6 bases, with 9 bases between. CDR3 amino acids: CASSSSGAEAFL. The CDR3 DNA sequence: TGTGCCAGCAGCTCCTCGGGGGCTGAAGCTTTCCTT.

Many counts were recorded for this clonotype. V and J are TRBV28 and TRBJ1-5; a possible D gene is TRBD1 (6 bases). Germline lookup yields CDR1 MDHEN and CDR2 SYDVKM. V lost 7 bases, J lost 1 base, and 14 bases lay in between. This CDR3 region has 15 residues. CDR3 residues: CASTPWGASNQPQHF. CDR3 nucleotides: TGTGCCAGCACCCCCTGGGGGGCCAGCAATCAGCCCCAGCATTTT.

In this sample, this clonotype turned up a few times. V and J are TRBV28 and TRBJ1-1, with D perhaps matching TRBD1 (5 bases). The CDR3 sequence is 17 residues long. V was trimmed by 7 bases and J by 5 bases, leaving 26 bases between them. Germline CDR1 reads MDHEN; CDR2 reads SYDVKM. The CDR3 coding sequence is TGTGCCAGCATCCCGGGGCAGGGCTGGGGTTTGAGGACTGAAGCTTTCTTT. Translated: CASIPGQGWGLRTEAFF.

Concerning this clonotype: One base away lies a much larger clone, so this may be a sequencing read error. This sequence joins TRBV28 and TRBJ1-1; possibly TRBD1 for D (5 bases). Germline CDR1 is MDHEN and CDR2 is SYDVKM. Trimming left V 4 bases short and J 4 bases short, with 16 bases between. The CDR3 extends over 15 amino acids. CDR3 nucleotides: TGTGCCAGCAGTTACCCGGGACGCGGGAGCACTGAAGCTTTCTTT. Translating it yields CASSYPGRGSTEAFF.

This clonotype was detected only a few times. This chain connects TRBV28 to TRBJ2-3; a weak D match, TRBD2 (5 bases). CDR1 MDHEN and CDR2 SYDVKM come from the germline V gene. V shed 10 bases and J shed 0 bases, with 14 bases lying between them. The CDR3 extends over 14 amino acids. The CDR3 DNA sequence: TGTGCCACCCTAAGCGGAGCTAGCACAGATACGCAGTATTTT. It translates to CATLSGASTDTQYF.

This clonotype has ten or more counts. The chain uses TRBV7-9 and TRBJ1-1; unclear D gene. The V and J ends lost 1 base and 3 bases respectively, with 9 bases between them. The CDR3 contains 14 residues. Germline CDR1 reads SEHNR; CDR2 reads FQNEAQ (reference sequence). CDR3 loop: CASSLVWGHTEAFF. DNA of the CDR3: TGTGCCAGCAGCTTAGTCTGGGGTCACACTGAAGCTTTCTTT. The entire variable domain, with the rest obtained from reference TRBV7-9 and TRBJ1-1, is as follows: DTGVSQNPRHKITKRGQNVTFRCDPISEHNRLYWYRQTLGQGPEFLTYFQNEAQLEKSRLLSDRFSAERPKGSFSTLEIQRTEQGDSAMYLCASSLVWGHTEAFFGQGTRLTVV.

The chain recombines TRBV2 with TRBJ1-1, with TRBD1 identical over 10 bases. Germline lookup yields CDR1 SNHLY and CDR2 FYNNEI. The trim removed 4 bases at V and 4 bases at J, leaving 9 bases unmatched. The CDR3 extends over 16 amino acids. The CDR3 spells CASSGDRGRGATEAFF. CDR3 coding DNA: TGTGCCAGCAGTGGGGACAGGGGAAGAGGGGCCACTGAAGCTTTCTTT.

This clonotype was picked up many times. In nucleotides, the CDR3 is TGTGCCAGCAGTTCACAGGGGGGAGGCTACACCTTC. Residues: CASSSQGGGYTF. This rearrangement joins TRBV6-5 to TRBJ1-2; 8 bases match TRBD1. There are 12 residues in the CDR3. Germline V lookup: CDR1 MNHEY, CDR2 SVGAGI. The ends lost 4 bases at V and 8 bases at J; junction bases unmatched: 3.

Many counts were recorded for this clonotype. The chain has TRBV7-3 and TRBJ1-1, with 9 bases lining up with TRBD1. Germline CDR1 SGHTA, CDR2 FQGTGA. V was clipped by 4 bases and J by 5 bases; unmatched bases: 5. This CDR3 spans 14 amino acids. The CDR3 region is CASSSGTGPTEAFF. The CDR3 bases are TGTGCCAGCAGCTCCGGGACAGGGCCAACTGAAGCTTTCTTT.

This chain uses TRBV20-1 with TRBJ1-3; no reliable D call. The CDR3 contains 14 residues. Trimming pared 3 bases from V and 8 bases from J, leaving 17 bases between. Germline CDR1 DFQATT, CDR2 SNEGSKA (reference sequence). The CDR3 spells CSASVENYGYTIYF. CDR3 in DNA: TGCAGTGCTAGTGTAGAAAACTATGGCTACACCATATATTTT.

Worth noting for this clonotype: At one end, the junction sequence differs from germline, possibly due to a read error. The rearrangement uses TRBV2 and TRBJ1-2, with D unclear. Germline CDR1 and CDR2: SNHLY and FYNNEI. This CDR3 comprises 13 residues. The DNA for the CDR3 is TGTGCCATCAGTTCGACGGGCGACTCTGGAAACACCTTC. It codes for CAISSTGDSGNTF.

In the case of this clonotype: Being one base from a much bigger clone, this may be a read error. The V and J genes are TRBV19 and TRBJ1-1; the D is unclear. Trimming pared 3 bases from V and 6 bases from J, leaving 8 bases between. This CDR3 has 12 residues. Germline CDR1 is LNHDA and CDR2 is SQIVND (reference sequence). The CDR3 DNA sequence: TGTGCCAGTAGTATGACCAGCGCTGAAGCTTTCTTT. The encoded protein is CASSMTSAEAFF.

This clonotype was picked up many times. This chain connects TRBV6-5 to TRBJ1-4; D ambiguous. Germline loops: CDR1 MNHEY, CDR2 SVGAGI. This CDR3 is 15 amino acids long. Trimming stripped 6 bases from V and 5 bases from J, with 16 bases between. CDR3 in DNA: TGTGCCAGCAGCCCAACCTTGTCGGGCAATGAAAAACTGTTTTTT. Amino acid sequence: CASSPTLSGNEKLFF.

This clonotype occurred a few times. The chain has TRBV18 and TRBJ2-7; D perhaps matches TRBD1 (5 bases). CDR1 is KGHSH, CDR2 LQKENI, per germline. The germline V and J ends were trimmed by 2 bases and 6 bases, with 14 bases remaining between them. The CDR3 is made up of 14 amino acids. CDR3 coding DNA: TGTGCCAGCTCACCAAGGGGTCCCCTATCCGAGCAGTACTTC. Protein product: CASSPRGPLSEQYF.

This clonotype counts as medium-sized. This chain links TRBV20-1 with TRBJ1-6, with TRBD1 as a possible D gene (6 bases). The CDR3 totals 15 residues. V lost 6 bases, J lost 0 bases, and 12 bases lay in between. The germline CDR1 and CDR2 sequences are DFQATT and SNEGSKA (reference sequence). In DNA form, the CDR3 reads TGCAGTGCCATTGGGACACTCTCCTATAATTCACCCCTCCACTTT. Translation gives CSAIGTLSYNSPLHF.

This clonotype turned up a few times. The rearrangement uses TRBV5-1 and TRBJ2-3; D gene ambiguous. The CDR3 has 13 amino acids. Germline V gives CDR1 SGHRS, CDR2 YFSETQ. V lost 5 bases, J lost 4 bases, and 11 bases lay in between. CDR3 nucleotide sequence: TGCGCCAGCAGAAGGGCCTTCTCAGATACGCAGTATTTT. Its protein product is CASRRAFSDTQYF.

This clonotype was recorded at least ten times. The chain couples TRBV7-8 to TRBJ1-6; D unresolved. Trimming removed 2 bases at V and 10 bases at J, with 12 bases between. Germline V gene lookup returns CDR1 SGHVS and CDR2 FQNEAQ. The CDR3 is 14 residues long. The CDR3 sequence: CASSLQGSYSPLHF. CDR3 DNA: TGTGCCAGCAGCTTACAAGGGAGTTACTCACCCCTCCACTTT.

The rearrangement links TRBV20-1 to TRBJ2-2; TRBD2 aligns across 9 bases. The germline gives CDR1 DFQATT, CDR2 SNEGSKA (reference sequence). This CDR3 has 14 amino acids. V lost 1 base and J lost 3; bases outside the gene matches: 0. CDR3 protein: CSARGGGDTGELFF. The CDR3 DNA is TGCAGTGCTAGAGGCGGGGGGGACACCGGGGAGCTGTTTTTT.

In its sample, this clonotype is medium-sized. The chain uses TRBV14 and TRBJ2-7; 7 bases map to TRBD1. The CDR3 covers 15 residues. CDR1 is SGHDN and CDR2 is FVKESK in the germline V gene. Trimming took 1 base from V and 6 from J; bases not matched to a gene: 9. The CDR3 region is CASSQVQGVDGEQYF. CDR3 sequence (DNA): TGTGCCAGCAGCCAAGTTCAGGGGGTGGATGGCGAGCAGTACTTC.

CDR3 nucleotides: TGCAGCGCTCGCAGGGCGGGGAATACTGAAGCTTTCTTT. Translating it yields CSARRAGNTEAFF. V gene TRBV29-1 combines with J gene TRBJ1-1; possibly TRBD1 for D (5 bases). Looked up from germline, CDR1 is SQVTM and CDR2 is ANQGSEA. The germline V and J ends were trimmed by 7 bases and 5 bases, with 17 bases remaining between them. The CDR3 totals 13 residues.

This clonotype has a count of ten or more. The V and J genes are TRBV7-3 and TRBJ2-2, with TRBD2 matching 12 bases. Germline V gene data show CDR1 as SGHTA and CDR2 as FQGTGA. V gave up 5 bases and J gave up 5 bases; unmatched junction bases: 3. The CDR3 totals 15 residues. The CDR3 loop is CASSEGTSGTGELFF. Here the CDR3 DNA reads TGTGCCAGCAGCGAGGGGACTAGCGGGACCGGGGAGCTGTTTTTT.